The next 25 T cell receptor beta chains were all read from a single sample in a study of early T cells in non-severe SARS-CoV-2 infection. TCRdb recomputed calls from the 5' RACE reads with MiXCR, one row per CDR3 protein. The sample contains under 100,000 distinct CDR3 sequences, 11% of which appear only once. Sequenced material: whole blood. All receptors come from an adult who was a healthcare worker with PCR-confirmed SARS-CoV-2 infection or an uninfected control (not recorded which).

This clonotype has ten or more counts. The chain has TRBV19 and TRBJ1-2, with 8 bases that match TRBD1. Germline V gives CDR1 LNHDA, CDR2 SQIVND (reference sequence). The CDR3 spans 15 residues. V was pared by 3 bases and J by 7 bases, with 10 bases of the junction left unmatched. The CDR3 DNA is TGTGCCAGTAGTATGGATCATCAGGGGGCTGGTGGCTACACCTTC. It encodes CASSMDHQGAGGYTF. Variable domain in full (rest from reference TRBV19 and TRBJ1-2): DGGITQSPKYLFRKEGQNVTLSCEQNLNHDAMYWYRQDPGQGLRLIYYSQIVNDFQKGDIAEGYSVSREKKESFPLTVTSAQKNPTAFYLCASSMDHQGAGGYTFGSGTRLTVV.

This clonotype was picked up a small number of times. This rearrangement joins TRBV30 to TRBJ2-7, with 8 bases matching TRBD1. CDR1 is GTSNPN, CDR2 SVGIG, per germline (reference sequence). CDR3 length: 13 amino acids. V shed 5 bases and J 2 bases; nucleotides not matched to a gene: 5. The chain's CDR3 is CAWDRDRPYEQYF. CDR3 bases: TGTGCCTGGGACCGGGACAGGCCCTACGAGCAGTACTTC. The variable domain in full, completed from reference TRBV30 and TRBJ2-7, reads SQTIHQWPATLVQPVGSPLSLECTVEGTSNPNLYWYRQAAGRGLQLLFYSVGIGQISSEVPQNLSASRPQDRQFILSSKKLLLSDSGFYLCAWDRDRPYEQYFGPGTRLTVT.

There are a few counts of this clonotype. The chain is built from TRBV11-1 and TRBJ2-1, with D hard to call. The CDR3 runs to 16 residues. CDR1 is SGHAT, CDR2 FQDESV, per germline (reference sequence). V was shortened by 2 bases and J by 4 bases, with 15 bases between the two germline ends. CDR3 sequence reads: CASSLTAAHLYNEQFF. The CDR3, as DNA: TGTGCCAGCAGCTTAACTGCAGCGCACCTTTACAATGAGCAGTTCTTC.

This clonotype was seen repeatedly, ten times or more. CDR3 amino acids: CASSSTKGKTDTQYF. The CDR3 DNA reads as TGTGCCAGCAGCTCCACTAAAGGGAAAACAGATACGCAGTATTTT. V usage is TRBV7-3 and J usage is TRBJ2-3; no firm D call. Germline values: CDR1 SGHTA, CDR2 FQGTGA. The germline V and J ends were trimmed by 4 bases and 3 bases, with 14 bases remaining between them. The CDR3 has 15 residues.

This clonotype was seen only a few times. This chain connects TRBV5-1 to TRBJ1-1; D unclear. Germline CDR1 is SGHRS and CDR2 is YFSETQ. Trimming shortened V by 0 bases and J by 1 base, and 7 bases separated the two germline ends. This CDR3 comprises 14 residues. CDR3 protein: CASSLGAANTEAFF. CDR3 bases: TGCGCCAGCAGCTTGGGGGCGGCGAACACTGAAGCTTTCTTT.

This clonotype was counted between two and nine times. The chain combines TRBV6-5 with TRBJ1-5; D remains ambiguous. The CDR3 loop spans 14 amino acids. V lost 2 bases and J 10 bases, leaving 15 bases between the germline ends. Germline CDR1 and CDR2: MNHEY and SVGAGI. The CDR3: CASSYTQYSEPQHF. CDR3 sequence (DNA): TGTGCCAGCAGTTACACACAATACTCTGAACCCCAGCATTTT.

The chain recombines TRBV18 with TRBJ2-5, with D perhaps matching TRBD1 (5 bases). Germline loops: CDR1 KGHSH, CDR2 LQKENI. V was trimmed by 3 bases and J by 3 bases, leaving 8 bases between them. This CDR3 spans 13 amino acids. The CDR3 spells CASSPDRKETQYF. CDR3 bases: TGTGCCAGCTCACCCGACAGAAAAGAGACCCAGTACTTC. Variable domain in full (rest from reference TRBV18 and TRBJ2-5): NAGVMQNPRHLVRRRGQEARLRCSPMKGHSHVYWYRQLPEEGLKFMVYLQKENIIDESGMPKERFSAEFPKEGPSILRIQQVVRGDSAAYFCASSPDRKETQYFGPGTRLLVL.

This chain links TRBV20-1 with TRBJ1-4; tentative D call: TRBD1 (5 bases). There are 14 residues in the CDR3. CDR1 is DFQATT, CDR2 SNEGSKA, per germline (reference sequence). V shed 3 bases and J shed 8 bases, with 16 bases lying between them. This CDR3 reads CSASPSTRGEKLFF. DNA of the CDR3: TGCAGTGCTAGCCCTAGTACGAGGGGCGAAAAACTGTTTTTT.

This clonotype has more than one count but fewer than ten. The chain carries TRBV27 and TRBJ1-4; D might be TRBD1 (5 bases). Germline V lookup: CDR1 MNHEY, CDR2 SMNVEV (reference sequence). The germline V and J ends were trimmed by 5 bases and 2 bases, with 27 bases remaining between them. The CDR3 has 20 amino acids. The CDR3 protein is CASSPFFRGASRSTNEKLFF. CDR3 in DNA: TGTGCCAGCAGTCCCTTTTTCCGAGGGGCATCTCGTTCGACTAATGAAAAACTGTTTTTT.

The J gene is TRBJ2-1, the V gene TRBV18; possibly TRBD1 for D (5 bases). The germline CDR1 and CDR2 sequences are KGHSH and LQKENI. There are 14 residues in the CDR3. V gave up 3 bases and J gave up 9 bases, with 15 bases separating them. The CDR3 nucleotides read TGTGCCAGCTCACCGCGCAGGGTATTGAGTGAGCAGTTCTTC. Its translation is CASSPRRVLSEQFF.

The DNA of the CDR3 is TGTGCCAGCAGTGCACACAGGGGTGGCACTGAAGCTTTCTTT. Translating gives CASSAHRGGTEAFF. The chain links TRBV28 to TRBJ1-1; 7 nucleotides align to TRBD1. The germline V gene has CDR1 MDHEN and CDR2 SYDVKM. The CDR3 consists of 14 residues. With 5 bases clipped from V and 4 bases from J, the junction kept 7 bases outside the gene matches.

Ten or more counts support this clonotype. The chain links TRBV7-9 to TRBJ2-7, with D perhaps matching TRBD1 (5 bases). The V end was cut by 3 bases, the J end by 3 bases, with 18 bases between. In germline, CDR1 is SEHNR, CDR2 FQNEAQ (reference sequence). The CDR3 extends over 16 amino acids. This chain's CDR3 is CASSLSQGLRHYEQYF. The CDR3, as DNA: TGTGCCAGCAGCTTGTCGCAGGGCCTCCGCCACTACGAGCAGTACTTC.

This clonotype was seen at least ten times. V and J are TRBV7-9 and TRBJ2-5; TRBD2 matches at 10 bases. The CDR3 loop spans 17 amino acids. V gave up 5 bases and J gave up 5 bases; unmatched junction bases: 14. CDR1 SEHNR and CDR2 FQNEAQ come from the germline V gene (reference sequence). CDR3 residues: CASSPRNRAGGPETQYF. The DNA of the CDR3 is TGTGCCAGCAGCCCTCGAAACCGAGCGGGAGGGCCGGAGACCCAGTACTTC.

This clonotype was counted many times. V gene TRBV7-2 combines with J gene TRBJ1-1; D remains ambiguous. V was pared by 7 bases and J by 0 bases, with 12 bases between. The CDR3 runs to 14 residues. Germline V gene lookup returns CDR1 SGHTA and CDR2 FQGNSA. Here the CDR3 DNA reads TGTGCCAGCAACGTAGGGCTCATGAACACTGAAGCTTTCTTT. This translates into CASNVGLMNTEAFF.

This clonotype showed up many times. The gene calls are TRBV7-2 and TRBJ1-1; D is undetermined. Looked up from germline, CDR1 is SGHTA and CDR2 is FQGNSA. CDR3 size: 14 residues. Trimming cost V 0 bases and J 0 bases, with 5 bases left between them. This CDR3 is CASSLAAVNTEAFF. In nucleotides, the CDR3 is TGTGCCAGCAGCTTAGCCGCGGTGAACACTGAAGCTTTCTTT.

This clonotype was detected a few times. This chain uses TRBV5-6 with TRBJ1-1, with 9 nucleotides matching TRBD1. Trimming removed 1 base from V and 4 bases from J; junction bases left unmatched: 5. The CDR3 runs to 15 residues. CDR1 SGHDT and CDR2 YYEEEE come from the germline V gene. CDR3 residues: CASSLLMDRGTEAFF. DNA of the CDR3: TGTGCCAGCAGCTTGTTGATGGACAGGGGCACTGAAGCTTTCTTT.

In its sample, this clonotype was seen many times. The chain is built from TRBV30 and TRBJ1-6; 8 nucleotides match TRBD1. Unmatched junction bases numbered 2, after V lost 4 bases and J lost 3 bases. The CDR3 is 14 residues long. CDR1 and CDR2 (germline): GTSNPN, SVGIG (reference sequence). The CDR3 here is CAWMDRVYNSPLHF. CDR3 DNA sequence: TGTGCCTGGATGGACAGGGTCTATAATTCACCCCTCCACTTT. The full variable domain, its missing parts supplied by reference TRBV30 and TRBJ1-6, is SQTIHQWPATLVQPVGSPLSLECTVEGTSNPNLYWYRQAAGRGLQLLFYSVGIGQISSEVPQNLSASRPQDRQFILSSKKLLLSDSGFYLCAWMDRVYNSPLHFGNGTRLTVT.

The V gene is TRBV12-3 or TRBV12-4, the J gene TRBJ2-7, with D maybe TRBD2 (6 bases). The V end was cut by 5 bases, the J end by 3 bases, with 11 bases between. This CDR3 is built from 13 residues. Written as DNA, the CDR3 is TGTGCCAGCAGTGTCGGGAGCGACTACGAGCAGTACTTC. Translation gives CASSVGSDYEQYF.

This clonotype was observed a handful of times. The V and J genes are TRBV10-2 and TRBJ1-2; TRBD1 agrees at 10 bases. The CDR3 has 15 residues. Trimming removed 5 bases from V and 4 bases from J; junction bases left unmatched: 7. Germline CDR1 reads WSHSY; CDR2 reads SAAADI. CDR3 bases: TGCGCCAGCAGTAACCGGGACAGGGGATTCTATGGCTACACCTTC. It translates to CASSNRDRGFYGYTF.

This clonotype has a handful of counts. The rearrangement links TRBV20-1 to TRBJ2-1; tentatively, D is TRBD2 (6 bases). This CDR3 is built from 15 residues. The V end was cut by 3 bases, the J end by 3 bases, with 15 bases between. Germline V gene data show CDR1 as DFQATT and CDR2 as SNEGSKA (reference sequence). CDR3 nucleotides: TGCAGTGCTAGGGCCGGGGGAGACGGCTACAATGAGCAGTTCTTC. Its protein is CSARAGGDGYNEQFF.

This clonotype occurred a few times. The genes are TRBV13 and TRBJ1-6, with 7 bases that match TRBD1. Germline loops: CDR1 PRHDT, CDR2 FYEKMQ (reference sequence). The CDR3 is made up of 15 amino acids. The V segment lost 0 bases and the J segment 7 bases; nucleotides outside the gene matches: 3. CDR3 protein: CASSLGRDSNSPLHF. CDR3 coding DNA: TGTGCCAGCAGCTTAGGCCGGGACAGCAATTCACCCCTCCACTTT.

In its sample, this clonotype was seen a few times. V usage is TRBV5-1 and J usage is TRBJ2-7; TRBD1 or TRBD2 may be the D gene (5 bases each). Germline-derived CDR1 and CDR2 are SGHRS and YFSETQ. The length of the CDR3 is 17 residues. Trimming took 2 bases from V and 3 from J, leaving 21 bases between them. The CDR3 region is CASSLPESGPWNYEQYF. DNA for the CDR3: TGCGCCAGCAGCTTACCGGAATCGGGACCGTGGAACTACGAGCAGTACTTC.

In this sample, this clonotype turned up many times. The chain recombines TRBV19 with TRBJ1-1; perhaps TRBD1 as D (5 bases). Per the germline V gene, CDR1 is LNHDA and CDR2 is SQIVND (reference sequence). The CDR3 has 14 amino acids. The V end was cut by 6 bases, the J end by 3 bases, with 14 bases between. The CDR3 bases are TGTGCCAGTAGCGGGCGAGGGACTGACACTGAAGCTTTCTTT. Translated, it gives CASSGRGTDTEAFF.

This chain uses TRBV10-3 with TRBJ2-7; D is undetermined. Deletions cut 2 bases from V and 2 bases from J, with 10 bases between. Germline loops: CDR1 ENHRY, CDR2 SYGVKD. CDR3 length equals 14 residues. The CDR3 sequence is CAISETGSTYEQYF. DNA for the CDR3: TGTGCCATCAGTGAGACCGGGTCTACCTACGAGCAGTACTTC.

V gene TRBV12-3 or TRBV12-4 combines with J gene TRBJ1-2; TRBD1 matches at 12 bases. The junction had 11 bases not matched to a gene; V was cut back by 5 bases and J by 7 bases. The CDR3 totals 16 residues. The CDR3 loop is CASSHRPGQGAFGYTF. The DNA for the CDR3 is TGTGCCAGCAGTCACCGTCCGGGACAGGGGGCGTTTGGCTACACCTTC.